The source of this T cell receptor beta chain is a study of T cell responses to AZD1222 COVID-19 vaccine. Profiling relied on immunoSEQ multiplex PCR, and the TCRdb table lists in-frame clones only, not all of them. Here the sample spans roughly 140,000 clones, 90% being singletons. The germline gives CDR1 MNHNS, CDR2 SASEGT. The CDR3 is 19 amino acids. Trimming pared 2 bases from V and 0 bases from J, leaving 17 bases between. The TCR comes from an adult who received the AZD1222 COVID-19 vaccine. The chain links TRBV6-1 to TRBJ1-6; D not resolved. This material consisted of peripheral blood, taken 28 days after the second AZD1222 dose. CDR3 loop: CASSELAVVYGSYNSPLHF. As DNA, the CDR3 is TGTGCCAGCAGTGAACTGGCAGTTGTTTATGGCTCCTATAATTCACCCCTCCACTTT.